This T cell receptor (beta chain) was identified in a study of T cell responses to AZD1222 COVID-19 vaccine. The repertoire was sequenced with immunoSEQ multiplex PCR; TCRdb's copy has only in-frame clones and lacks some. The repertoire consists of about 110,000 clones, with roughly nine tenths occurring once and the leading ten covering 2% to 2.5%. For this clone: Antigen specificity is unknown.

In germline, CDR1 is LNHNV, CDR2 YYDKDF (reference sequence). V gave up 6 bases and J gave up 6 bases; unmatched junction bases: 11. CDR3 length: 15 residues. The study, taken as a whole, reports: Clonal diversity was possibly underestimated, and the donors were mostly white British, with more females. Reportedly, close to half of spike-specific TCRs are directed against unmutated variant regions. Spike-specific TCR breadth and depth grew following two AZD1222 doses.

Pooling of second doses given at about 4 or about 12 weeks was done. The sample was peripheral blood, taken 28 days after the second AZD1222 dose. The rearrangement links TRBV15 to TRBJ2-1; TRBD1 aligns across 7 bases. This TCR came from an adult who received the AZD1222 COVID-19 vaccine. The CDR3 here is CATRMPGQILNEQFF. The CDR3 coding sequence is TGTGCCACCAGGATGCCGGGACAGATACTCAATGAGCAGTTCTTC.